This TCR beta chain came from a study of blood T cells in healthy people across ages. On this clonotype: Its target is not known.

Total RNA was isolated from each sample in quantities of at least 5.5 micrograms. Germline values: CDR1 MGHRA, CDR2 YSYEKL. This CDR3 is 16 amino acids long. Germline trimming cut 3 bases from V and 0 bases from J; bases unmatched to any gene: 7. Study results and caveats: A greater number of naive CD4+ cells and higher diversity distinguished long-lived donors from aged donors. Older age went with lower TCR beta diversity per million T cells, in a roughly linear way.

A second 7 to 11 cycle PCR used barcoded and J-beta primers. Every sample gave at least 2.5 million paired-end reads containing CDR3. One entry per CDR3 protein, called by TCRdb with MiXCR from the 5' RACE reads. The sample carries under 1 million distinct CDR3 sequences, roughly 44% recorded once. The sample consisted of blood. The TCR was taken from a man in his sixties in good health. The chain is built from TRBV4-1 and TRBJ2-5, with TRBD2 matching over 7 bases. CDR3 bases: TGCGCCAGCAGCCATGGCGGGAGACAGTACCAAGAGACCCAGTACTTC. Protein product: CASSHGGRQYQETQYF.